One sample yielded the 22 T cell receptor beta chains listed below, sequenced in a study of blood T cells in healthy people across ages. PCR was performed a second time for about 7 to 12 cycles using a sample-barcoded 5' primer and a J-beta primer mix. TCRdb processed the 5' RACE reads anew with MiXCR; each CDR3 protein has one entry. The sample has roughly 860,000 distinct CDR3 sequences; approximately 67% are singletons. Sequencing was performed on blood. The receptors stem from a man aged 25-45 years in good health.

With regard to this clonotype: Given a much more abundant clone one base away, this may be a read error. J is TRBJ2-1 and V is TRBV7-9; D is tentatively TRBD1 or TRBD2 (5 bases each). The germline V gene has CDR1 SEHNR and CDR2 FQNEAQ (reference sequence). V was pared by 6 bases and J by 4 bases, with 19 bases between. The CDR3 consists of 16 residues. The CDR3 sequence: CASRLIGARGYNEQFF. As DNA, the CDR3 is TGTGCCAGCAGACTAATCGGCGCGAGGGGTTACAATGAGCAGTTCTTC.

The chain couples TRBV4-3 to TRBJ2-1, with D perhaps TRBD1 (5 bases). The V end was cut by 0 bases, the J end by 5 bases, with 17 bases between. Germline CDR1 and CDR2: LGHNA and YSLEER. The CDR3 is 17 residues long. The CDR3 nucleotides are TGCGCCAGCAGCCAAGATCACCCGGGCAGGGCGAACAATGAGCAGTTCTTC. It translates to CASSQDHPGRANNEQFF.

This clonotype was recorded a few times. This rearrangement joins TRBV7-9 to TRBJ2-7; D gene ambiguous. The V end was cut by 1 base, the J end by 5 bases, with 9 bases between. Germline lookup yields CDR1 SEHNR and CDR2 FQNEAQ (reference sequence). CDR3 length: 13 amino acids. This chain's CDR3 is CASSLDWRHEQYF. CDR3 nucleotide sequence: TGTGCCAGCAGCTTAGACTGGAGACACGAGCAGTACTTC.

J is TRBJ2-5 and V is TRBV5-1; 8 bases agree with TRBD2. The CDR3 is 16 amino acids. Trimming removed 4 bases from V and 3 bases from J; junction bases left unmatched: 11. The germline CDR1 and CDR2 sequences are SGHRS and YFSETQ. DNA for the CDR3: TGCGCCAGCAGCCGAACGAGCGGGGGTATGAAAGAGACCCAGTACTTC. Translation gives CASSRTSGGMKETQYF.

The rearrangement joins TRBV18 to TRBJ2-1, with 8 bases that match TRBD2. This CDR3 region has 16 residues. The trim removed 3 bases at V and 6 bases at J, leaving 10 bases unmatched. Germline V gives CDR1 KGHSH, CDR2 LQKENI. Here the CDR3 DNA reads TGTGCCAGCTCACCTCCCGGGTCCAGCGGGGGCAATGAGCAGTTCTTC. Protein: CASSPPGSSGGNEQFF.

The chain couples TRBV6-5 to TRBJ2-1; 9 bases match TRBD2. The V segment lost 6 bases and the J segment 8 bases; nucleotides outside the gene matches: 11. The CDR3 is 15 residues long. Germline V gene data show CDR1 as MNHEY and CDR2 as SVGAGI. This CDR3 is CASSNSGGPGHEQFF. The CDR3 DNA is TGTGCCAGCAGCAATAGCGGGGGACCGGGTCATGAGCAGTTCTTC.

This chain links TRBV20-1 with TRBJ2-4; D possibly matches TRBD1 or TRBD2 (5 bases each). The last part of the DNA fits TRBJ2-7 better; the J call may be wrong. CDR3 length: 12 amino acids. The germline gives CDR1 DFQATT, CDR2 SNEGSKA (reference sequence). The CDR3 protein is CSARQGVGEQYF. The CDR3 nucleotides are TGCAGTGCTAGACAGGGAGTCGGCGAGCAGTACTTC.

The V and J genes are TRBV12-3 or TRBV12-4 and TRBJ2-7; TRBD2 matches 10 bases. The CDR3 has 14 residues. With 6 bases clipped from V and 0 bases from J, the junction kept 2 bases outside the gene matches. The CDR3 here is CASRLAGSSYEQYF. CDR3 DNA sequence: TGTGCCAGCAGACTAGCGGGGAGCTCCTACGAGCAGTACTTC.

As to this clonotype: Relative to the germline gene, one junction end is altered; a read error may explain this. The chain is built from TRBV7-2 and TRBJ1-2; unclear D gene. This CDR3 contains 15 residues. Germline CDR1 SGHTA, CDR2 FQGNSA. This CDR3 reads CASSLDVGANYGYTF. The CDR3 nucleotides are TGCGCCAGCAGCTTAGACGTGGGAGCTAACTATGGCTACACCTTC.

This chain connects TRBV7-9 to TRBJ1-4; D gene uncertain. Trimming stripped 5 bases from V and 7 bases from J, with 8 bases between. The CDR3 runs to 12 residues. Germline values: CDR1 SEHNR, CDR2 FQNEAQ (reference sequence). CDR3 residues: CASSPPLEKLFF. Written as DNA, the CDR3 is TGTGCCAGCAGCCCCCCCCTTGAAAAACTGTTTTTT.

The chain is built from TRBV7-8 and TRBJ2-6; the D is unclear. The length of the CDR3 is 16 residues. Trimming left V 5 bases short and J 4 bases short, with 15 bases between. The germline gives CDR1 SGHVS, CDR2 FQNEAQ. The CDR3 DNA is TGTGCCAGCAGCCCCGGTCCTCCCTCCGGGGCCAACGTCCTGACTTTC. Its translation: CASSPGPPSGANVLTF.

The chain couples TRBV20-1 to TRBJ2-4; no definite D call. This CDR3 comprises 9 residues. CDR1 is DFQATT and CDR2 is SNEGSKA in the germline V gene (reference sequence). The V and J ends lost 3 bases and 12 bases respectively, with 6 bases between them. The chain's CDR3 is CSASSPQYF. Written as DNA, the CDR3 is TGCAGTGCTAGTTCTCCTCAGTACTTC.

The rearrangement uses TRBV2 and TRBJ2-7; TRBD1 is a possible D gene (6 bases). Germline-derived CDR1 and CDR2 are SNHLY and FYNNEI. The CDR3 extends over 13 amino acids. Deletions cut 9 bases from V and 0 bases from J, with 12 bases between. This chain's CDR3 is CARGGQSSYEQYF. Here the CDR3 DNA reads TGTGCCAGGGGCGGACAGAGCTCCTACGAGCAGTACTTC.

J is TRBJ1-1 and V is TRBV27; no definite D call. Deletions cut 2 bases from V and 0 bases from J, with 7 bases between. CDR3 size: 14 residues. CDR1 is MNHEY, CDR2 SMNVEV, per germline (reference sequence). CDR3 residues: CASSLTRVNTEAFF. CDR3 sequence (DNA): TGTGCCAGCAGTTTAACAAGAGTGAACACTGAAGCTTTCTTT.

This clonotype showed up many times. This sequence joins TRBV2 and TRBJ2-1, with D hard to call. There are 11 residues in the CDR3. With 7 bases removed from V and 8 bases from J, the gap between germline ends came to 9 bases. Germline V gene lookup returns CDR1 SNHLY and CDR2 FYNNEI. CDR3 bases: TGTGCCAGCACGAAGATAGATGAGCAGTTCTTC. Translation: CASTKIDEQFF.

The J gene is TRBJ2-3, the V gene TRBV7-2; a weak D match, TRBD2 (5 bases). Germline V gene data show CDR1 as SGHTA and CDR2 as FQGNSA. The CDR3 has 15 amino acids. Trimming left V 1 base short and J 8 bases short, with 16 bases between. DNA for the CDR3: TGTGCCAGCAGCTTAGAAACACGGAGGCGAGCTACGCAGTATTTT. This sequence encodes CASSLETRRRATQYF.

The chain has TRBV6-5 and TRBJ2-5, with 7 bases fitting TRBD2. Germline V lookup: CDR1 MNHEY, CDR2 SVGAGI. The CDR3 spans 17 residues. J lost 2 bases, V lost 0 bases, and 9 bases had no gene match. CDR3 protein: CASSYSRRDYLQETQYF. The CDR3 region has the DNA TGTGCCAGCAGTTACTCACGTCGGGACTACTTACAAGAGACCCAGTACTTC.

The rearrangement links TRBV7-3 to TRBJ2-1; 8 bases fit TRBD2. After removal of 5 bases from V and 9 bases from J, the junction contained 6 bases not matched to a gene. The germline V gene has CDR1 SGHTA and CDR2 FQGTGA. The CDR3 is 13 residues long. The CDR3 region has the DNA TGTGCCAGCAGCCGTCAGGCGGGGGGTGAGCAGTTCTTC. Amino acid sequence: CASSRQAGGEQFF.

J is TRBJ2-5 and V is TRBV5-1; possible D gene TRBD1, 5 bases. V gave up 0 bases and J gave up 1 base, with 13 bases separating them. The CDR3 loop spans 16 amino acids. Per germline, CDR1 SGHRS and CDR2 YFSETQ. DNA of the CDR3: TGCGCCAGCAGCTTGGGACGCAGGGAACCCCAAGAGACCCAGTACTTC. Translation gives CASSLGRREPQETQYF.

The chain carries TRBV7-9 and TRBJ2-3; 7 positions agree with TRBD2. Per germline, CDR1 SEHNR and CDR2 FQNEAQ (reference sequence). The V gene end was trimmed by 10 bases and the J gene end by 2 bases; junction bases not matched to a gene: 12. CDR3 length: 15 amino acids. The DNA of the CDR3 is TGTGCCACCAATGTTGGCGGGGGTTTCACAGATACGCAGTATTTT. Residues: CATNVGGGFTDTQYF.

This clonotype was counted only a few times. CDR3 coding DNA: TGTGCCACCAGGATCCGCCGGGAGACCCAGTACTTC. Its translation: CATRIRRETQYF. V usage is TRBV15 and J usage is TRBJ2-5; D not resolved. The CDR3 is made up of 12 amino acids. CDR1 is LNHNV and CDR2 is YYDKDF in the germline V gene (reference sequence). V shed 6 bases and J shed 5 bases, with 10 bases lying between them.

In this sample, this clonotype turned up a few times. The rearrangement links TRBV11-3 to TRBJ2-1; 14 bases agree with TRBD2. The germline V gene has CDR1 SGHNT and CDR2 YENEEA. This CDR3 has 16 residues. V lost 1 base to trimming and J lost 4 bases; unmatched junction nucleotides: 0. The CDR3 spells CASSLGTSGGYNEQFF. The CDR3 DNA reads as TGTGCCAGCAGCTTAGGGACTAGCGGGGGGTACAATGAGCAGTTCTTC.